The count of the clone carrying this T cell receptor (beta chain) is one. This PCR relied on a set of 60 Vbeta primers and 13 Jbeta primers. Clones were sequenced by immunoSEQ multiplex PCR, and TCRdb holds only the in-frame ones, with some missing. The sample shows fewer than 250,000 clones, about 87% of them seen only once. The data originate from a study of cytomegalovirus exposure and HLA in healthy donors. With 2 bases removed from V and 3 bases from J, the gap between germline ends came to 17 bases. CDR1 is SGHRS, CDR2 YFSETQ, per germline. The CDR3 runs to 16 residues. The genes are TRBV5-1 and TRBJ2-5; D perhaps matches TRBD1 (7 bases). This TCR was sampled from a man aged 25-45 years in good health and CMV-seronegative. The sequenced material came from PBMCs. CDR3 sequence: CASSLYRGGGEETQYF. In DNA form, the CDR3 reads TGCGCCAGCAGCTTATACAGGGGAGGTGGTGAAGAGACCCAGTACTTC.